A selection of T cell receptor beta chains follows, all from one sample in a study of T cells in Graves' hyperthyroidism and ophthalmopathy. TCRdb re-called the multiplex PCR reads through MiXCR, storing one row per CDR3 protein. The sample includes some 620,000 distinct CDR3 sequences, 16% seen only once; the top ten take 3.8%. Sequences were obtained from blood. All receptors derive from a woman in her twenties or thirties with Graves' hyperthyroidism. CDR3s include the opening cysteine and the closing phenylalanine or tryptophan. The D gene is left open where the match is weak. Clone size is stated in some rows and not others, as once, few, many or a class when expanded.

>TRBJ2-7|NA|many|TRBV6-6
TGTGCCAGCAGTTACTCGACGGTTTCAGGCTACGAGCAGTACTTC
CASSYSTVSGYEQYF
>TRBJ2-2|TRBD2|NA|TRBV10-2
TGCGCCAGCAGACTAGCGGGAGTGGGCACCGGGGAGCTGTTTTTT
CASRLAGVGTGELFF
>TRBJ2-3|NA|few|TRBV6-2/TRBV6-3
TGTGCCAGCAGCCGCGGTGGGGGTGTGGCTTTAGAATCCGGAGATACGCAGTATTTT
CASSRGGGVALESGDTQYF
>TRBJ1-2|NA|NA|TRBV4-2
TGTGCCAGCAGCCAAGTGGGGCAGGATGGCTACACCTTC
CASSQVGQDGYTF
>TRBJ2-3|NA|many|TRBV7-2
TGTGCCAGCAGCTTACTCCCGTTAGATACGCAGTATTTT
CASSLLPLDTQYF
>TRBJ1-2|TRBD1|many|TRBV29-1
TGCAGCGTCGGCGACAGGGTGTCTGGCTACACCTTC
CSVGDRVSGYTF
>TRBJ1-5|NA|few|TRBV6-5
TGTGCCAGCAGTTACTCGGGTGGGGGTGGGCATCAGCCCCAGCATTTT
CASSYSGGGGHQPQHF
>TRBJ1-5|TRBD1|many|TRBV5-8
TGTGCCAGCAGTTCCGCAACAGGGGGCAGTCAGCCCCAGCATTTT
CASSSATGGSQPQHF
>TRBJ2-7|NA|many|TRBV7-2
TGTGCCAGCAGCTTAGTTGGGGCTACCTACGAGCAGTACTTC
CASSLVGATYEQYF
>TRBJ1-2|NA|NA|TRBV5-1
TGCGCCAGCAGCTTGGGTCAGGGCCCAACCTATGGCTACACCTTC
CASSLGQGPTYGYTF
>TRBJ2-5|NA|few|TRBV2
TGTGCCAGCACGGGAGAGGTGGAAGAGACCCAGTACTTC
CASTGEVEETQYF
>TRBJ2-7|NA|few|TRBV4-2
TGTGCCAGCAGCCAGGGGGTACAGGGCTTCGACGAGCAGTACTTC
CASSQGVQGFDEQYF
>TRBJ2-1|NA|many|TRBV19
TGTGCCAGTAGTATTGGCACGAACAATGAGCAGTTCTTC
CASSIGTNNEQFF
>TRBJ2-7|NA|many|TRBV3-1
TGTGCCAGCAGCCAAGGAGAGAGGCAAACCTACGAGCAGTACTTC
CASSQGERQTYEQYF
>TRBJ2-1|NA|many|TRBV7-3
TGTGCCAGCAGCTTCTCCGGCGGGAATGAGCAGTTCTTC
CASSFSGGNEQFF
>TRBJ2-3|TRBD2|NA|TRBV2
TGTGCCAGCAGTGAACCCCTAGCGGGAGGCCGCACAGATACGCAGTATTTT
CASSEPLAGGRTDTQYF
>TRBJ1-6|NA|few|TRBV7-2
TGTGCCAGCAGCCAACAATGGGGGAATTCACCCCTCCACTTT
CASSQQWGNSPLHF
>TRBJ1-1|NA|many|TRBV12-3/TRBV12-4
TGTGCCAGCGGTGGCACTGAAGCTTTCTTT
CASGGTEAFF
>TRBJ2-2|TRBD1|NA|TRBV6-1
TGTGCCAGCAACGAACGGGGGACAGGGGGCCAGGAGCTGTTTTTT
CASNERGTGGQELFF
>TRBJ1-3|TRBD1|NA|TRBV15
TGTGCCACCAGCAGCCGGTTTGGGAGGGCGAACCGACAGGGTGGAAACACCATATATTTT
CATSSRFGRANRQGGNTIYF
>TRBJ1-1|NA|many|TRBV29-1
TGCAGCGTCGTCTCAGGGGTAGCCCCGACCGGGAACACTGAAGCTTTCTTT
CSVVSGVAPTGNTEAFF
>TRBJ2-2|NA|NA|TRBV27
TGTGCCAGCAGTCCAAATAGTGCCGGGGAGCTGTTTTTT
CASSPNSAGELFF
>TRBJ2-1|TRBD2|many|TRBV20-1
TGCAGAGGGACTAGCGGATACAATGAGCAGTTCTTC
CRGTSGYNEQFF
>TRBJ2-3|NA|few|TRBV20-1
TGCAGTGTATGGTTCCCCCACCTTAGCACAGATACGCAGTATTTT
CSVWFPHLSTDTQYF
>TRBJ1-1|NA|many|TRBV28
TGTGCCAGCAGGGCCGCTGACCCCGGCATGAACACTGAAGCTTTCTTT
CASRAADPGMNTEAFF
>TRBJ1-2|TRBD1|NA|TRBV27
TGTGCCAGCAGCATTACCGGGACAGGGGGCAATGGCTACACCTTC
CASSITGTGGNGYTF
>TRBJ2-7|NA|many|TRBV11-2
TGTGCCAGCAGCCAGCAGGGGGGTACCCACCCCTCACTCGAGCAGTACTTC
CASSQQGGTHPSLEQYF
>TRBJ2-2|NA|NA|TRBV9
TGTGCCAGCAGCGTAGAGGGAGTAGACAACGGGGAGCTGTTTTTT
CASSVEGVDNGELFF
>TRBJ2-1|TRBD2|NA|TRBV4-1
TGCGCCAGCAGCCATGGATTCGGGACTAGTCGGGGGAATGAGCAGTTCTTC
CASSHGFGTSRGNEQFF
>TRBJ1-1|TRBD1|NA|TRBV5-6
TGTGCCAGCAGCCCTGACAGGGGGGCTGAAGCTTTCTTT
CASSPDRGAEAFF
>TRBJ2-7|NA|many|TRBV6-1
TGTGCCAGCAGTGAACTTGGGACGTTGGGCTACGAGCAGTACTTC
CASSELGTLGYEQYF